This TCR beta chain was observed in a study of CD8 T cells in ankylosing spondylitis. Via MiXCR, TCRdb re-called the 5' RACE reads, giving one row per CDR3 protein. This table holds over 100,000 distinct CDR3 sequences, around 10% found once. This clonotype has more than one count but fewer than ten. The antigen remains undetermined. General observations from the study: Made up of about eight highly homologous variants, a TCR beta motif appeared characteristic of ankylosing spondylitis blood.

The CDR3 consists of 14 residues. Trimming took off 4 bases at V and 2 bases at J, with 11 bases between the two ends. Per the germline V gene, CDR1 is SGHRS and CDR2 is YFSETQ. V usage is TRBV5-1 and J usage is TRBJ2-3; D possibly matches TRBD1 or TRBD2 (6 bases each). Sequenced input: blood, either unsorted or a sorted T cell fraction (not recorded which). The sequence was collected from a female donor with ankylosing spondylitis or in good health (not recorded which). The CDR3: CASSIGGFTDTQYF. CDR3 in DNA: TGCGCCAGCAGCATAGGGGGGTTCACAGATACGCAGTATTTT. The full variable domain, rest sourced from reference TRBV5-1 and TRBJ2-3, is KAGVTQTPRYLIKTRGQQVTLSCSPISGHRSVSWYQQTPGQGLQFLFEYFSETQRNKGNFPGRFSGRQFSNSRSEMNVSTLELGDSALYLCASSIGGFTDTQYFGPGTRLTVL.